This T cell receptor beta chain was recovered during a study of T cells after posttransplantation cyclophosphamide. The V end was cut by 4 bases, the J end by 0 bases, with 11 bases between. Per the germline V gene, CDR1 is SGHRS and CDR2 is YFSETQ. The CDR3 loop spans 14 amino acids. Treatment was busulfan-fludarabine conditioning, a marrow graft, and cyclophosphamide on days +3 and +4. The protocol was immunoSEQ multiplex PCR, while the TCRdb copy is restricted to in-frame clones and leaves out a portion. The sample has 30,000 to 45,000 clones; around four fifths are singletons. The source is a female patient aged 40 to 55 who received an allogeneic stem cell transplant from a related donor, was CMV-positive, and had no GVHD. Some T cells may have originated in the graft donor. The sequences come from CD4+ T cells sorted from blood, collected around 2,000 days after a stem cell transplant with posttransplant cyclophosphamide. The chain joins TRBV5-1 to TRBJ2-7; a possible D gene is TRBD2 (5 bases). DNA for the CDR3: TGCGCCAGCAGCCCGACTACCGGCTCCTACGAGCAGTACTTC. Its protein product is CASSPTTGSYEQYF.